The 10 T cell receptor beta chains below were found in one sample sequenced in a study of shared clonotypes between healthy human individuals. TCRdb's copy holds only in-frame clones and misses some; the assay was immunoSEQ multiplex PCR. Here the sample spans approximately 320,000 clones, about nine tenths being singletons. Sequencing was carried out using memory CD8+ T cells sorted from blood. Subset of the sample: CD45RO+ cells pooled with CCR7-negative TemRA cells. These receptors originate from a young man in good health.

This clone has ten or more counts. The gene calls are TRBV4-1 and TRBJ1-5; TRBD1 agrees at 7 bases. There are 17 residues in the CDR3. Germline V lookup: CDR1 MGHRA, CDR2 YSYEKL. V shed 4 bases, J shed 6 bases, and the junction held 15 bases outside the gene matches. CDR3: CASSPQGRQGVGQPQHF. The CDR3, as DNA: TGCGCCAGCAGCCCCCAAGGGCGGCAGGGGGTGGGTCAGCCCCAGCATTTT.

This rearrangement joins TRBV29-1 to TRBJ2-7, with D tentatively TRBD1 (6 bases). V lost 5 bases, J lost 6 bases, and 20 bases lay in between. This CDR3 is 14 amino acids long. Germline V CDR1 and CDR2: SQVTM, ANQGSEA. CDR3 in DNA: TGCAGCGTTTCTCTTTCGGGACACCCCCTCGAGCAGTACTTC. Its translation is CSVSLSGHPLEQYF.

The chain has TRBV28 and TRBJ1-1, with a tentative D call TRBD1 (5 bases). Germline CDR1 reads MDHEN; CDR2 reads SYDVKM. The CDR3 loop spans 12 amino acids. V shed 5 bases and J shed 4 bases, with 8 bases lying between them. This chain's CDR3 is CASSMGGTEAFF. The CDR3 DNA reads TGTGCCAGCAGTATGGGGGGCACTGAAGCTTTCTTT.

This clone was observed once. The rearrangement links TRBV6-5 to TRBJ1-2; D gene unclear. The V gene lost 5 bases and the J gene lost 6 bases, with 16 bases spanning the gap. Looked up from germline, CDR1 is MNHEY and CDR2 is SVGAGI. This CDR3 has 14 amino acids. The CDR3 bases are TGTGCCAGCAGTCCCCAGCCCAGAGGAAATGGCTACACCTTC. It specifies CASSPQPRGNGYTF.

This chain links TRBV27 with TRBJ1-3; the D is unclear. The germline CDR1 and CDR2 sequences are MNHEY and SMNVEV (reference sequence). This CDR3 contains 16 residues. Trimming stripped 5 bases from V and 2 bases from J, with 16 bases between. The CDR3 reads CASSPNIVSTGNTIYF. CDR3 DNA: TGTGCCAGCAGTCCAAATATAGTCTCGACTGGAAACACCATATATTTT.

This chain joins TRBV4-2 and TRBJ1-5, with 8 bases fitting TRBD1. This CDR3 spans 16 amino acids. The ends lost 4 bases at V and 4 bases at J; junction bases unmatched: 9. In germline, CDR1 is LGHNA, CDR2 YNFKEQ. The CDR3 sequence is CASSPHRGRGNQPQHF. CDR3 DNA: TGTGCCAGCAGCCCCCACAGGGGGAGAGGGAATCAGCCCCAGCATTTT.

The chain's CDR3 is CASSLDPGDTEAFF. The CDR3, as DNA: TGTGCCAGCAGCTTAGATCCCGGAGACACTGAAGCTTTCTTT. V gene TRBV7-6 combines with J gene TRBJ1-1; D not resolved. Germline V gene data show CDR1 as SGHVS and CDR2 as FNYEAQ. The CDR3 is 14 amino acids. Trimming took 1 base from V and 3 from J, leaving 9 bases between them.

The chain links TRBV14 to TRBJ1-3, with unresolved D. V shed 4 bases and J shed 0 bases, with 10 bases lying between them. The CDR3 length is 15 residues. Germline V gene lookup returns CDR1 SGHDN and CDR2 FVKESK. The CDR3 reads CASSPGYFSGNTIYF. CDR3 DNA: TGTGCCAGCAGCCCCGGGTACTTCTCTGGAAACACCATATATTTT.

The chain is built from TRBV7-9 and TRBJ2-7; a possible D gene is TRBD1 (5 bases). This CDR3 region has 13 residues. Germline-derived CDR1 and CDR2 are SEHNR and FQNEAQ (reference sequence). Trimming removed 0 bases at V and 4 bases at J, with 7 bases between. CDR3 bases: TGTGCCAGCAGCTTAGCGTACAGGTACGAGCAGTACTTC. It specifies CASSLAYRYEQYF.

The CDR3 is CASSQGHRLEQYF. Written as DNA, the CDR3 is TGTGCCAGCAGCCAAGGGCACCGACTCGAGCAGTACTTC. This chain connects TRBV14 to TRBJ2-7; D uncertain. V lost 1 base and J lost 6, with 10 bases in between. The CDR3 runs 13 residues. Germline V gene sequence: CDR1 SGHDN, CDR2 FVKESK.